The 24 T cell receptor beta chains below all came from one sample that was sequenced in a study of blood T cell repertoires in COVID-19. Libraries were prepared by immunoSEQ multiplex PCR; TCRdb keeps only in-frame clonotypes and omits some of them. The sample has about 330,000 clones, more than 80% seen once. Sequencing was carried out using peripheral blood. The receptors were gathered from a man between 18 and 35 years old who had recovered from COVID-19.

The V gene is TRBV6-1, the J gene TRBJ2-5, with 10 bases that match TRBD2. The CDR3 spans 16 residues. From germline, CDR1 is MNHNS and CDR2 SASEGT. V lost 4 bases to trimming and J lost 5 bases; unmatched junction nucleotides: 10. CDR3 residues: CASSARSSGSLETQYF. The CDR3 bases are TGTGCCAGCAGTGCCCGCTCTAGCGGGAGTTTGGAGACCCAGTACTTC.

This clone appeared a few times. The CDR3 is CASSYFLQGEGNQPQHF. The CDR3, as DNA: TGTGCCAGCAGTTACTTTCTACAGGGCGAGGGCAATCAGCCCCAGCATTTT. The chain links TRBV6-2 or TRBV6-3 to TRBJ1-5, with D perhaps matching TRBD1 (6 bases). Germline assignment: CDR1 MNHEY and CDR2 SVGEGT. The CDR3 is 17 residues long. V shed 1 base and J shed 2 bases, with 15 bases lying between them.

The gene calls are TRBV7-8 and TRBJ1-1; D unresolved. The CDR3 covers 14 residues. V lost 5 bases, J lost 5 bases, and 15 bases lay in between. CDR1 SGHVS and CDR2 FQNEAQ come from the germline V gene. The CDR3 DNA reads as TGTGCCAGCAGCCGAGGACGGGGAAGGACTGAAGCTTTCTTT. Protein product: CASSRGRGRTEAFF.

J is TRBJ1-6 and V is TRBV6-5; D unclear. V dropped 6 bases and J dropped 0 bases, with 9 bases sitting between them. Germline V gene lookup returns CDR1 MNHEY and CDR2 SVGAGI. The CDR3 consists of 15 residues. Here the CDR3 reads CASRGDGSYNSPLHF. In DNA, the CDR3 is TGTGCCAGCAGAGGAGACGGCTCCTATAATTCACCCCTCCACTTT.

J is TRBJ2-3 and V is TRBV2; 9 bases are shared with TRBD2. V gave up 6 bases and J gave up 6 bases; unmatched junction bases: 10. Germline lookup yields CDR1 SNHLY and CDR2 FYNNEI. CDR3 length: 15 amino acids. CDR3 amino acids: CASRNLAGAGDTQYF. In DNA, the CDR3 is TGTGCCAGCAGGAATTTAGCGGGAGCGGGGGATACGCAGTATTTT.

The V call is TRBV5-4, the J call TRBJ1-2; 8 bases align to TRBD1. Germline loops: CDR1 SGHNT, CDR2 YYREEE (reference sequence). Unmatched junction bases numbered 1, after V lost 1 base and J lost 2 bases. The CDR3 is made up of 14 amino acids. Here the CDR3 reads CASSLWTGNYGYTF. The CDR3 region has the DNA TGTGCCAGCAGCTTGTGGACAGGGAACTATGGCTACACCTTC. The full variable domain, rest sourced from reference TRBV5-4 and TRBJ1-2, is ETGVTQSPTHLIKTRGQQVTLRCSSQSGHNTVSWYQQALGQGPQFIFQYYREEENGRGNFPPRFSGLQFPNYSSELNVNALELDDSALYLCASSLWTGNYGYTFGSGTRLTVV.

V and J are TRBV6-2 or TRBV6-3 and TRBJ1-2; weak D call: TRBD1 (6 bases). The V end lost 5 bases, the J end lost 2 bases, and 15 bases lay between the germline ends. CDR3 length: 15 residues. The germline V gene has CDR1 MNHEY and CDR2 SVGEGT. The CDR3 bases are TGTGCCAGCAGTAGCTCACAGGGTGGGAACTATGGCTACACCTTC. Translated: CASSSSQGGNYGYTF.

The chain recombines TRBV4-3 with TRBJ1-2; 10 nucleotides match TRBD1. Germline V gene data show CDR1 as LGHNA and CDR2 as YSLEER. The ends lost 3 bases at V and 8 bases at J; junction bases unmatched: 9. CDR3 size: 15 residues. CDR3 sequence (DNA): TGCGCCAGCAGCCAGGGGACAGGGGCCTTTCGGGGCTACACCTTC. Protein sequence: CASSQGTGAFRGYTF.

The chain recombines TRBV5-8 with TRBJ2-7, with TRBD1 matching over 8 bases. J gave up 5 bases and V 4 bases, and 11 bases lay outside the gene matches. The CDR3 is 15 residues long. In germline, CDR1 is SGHTS, CDR2 YDEGEE. The CDR3 coding sequence is TGTGCCAGCAGCGTGACACAGGGGGTTCATAACGAGCAGTACTTC. Amino acids: CASSVTQGVHNEQYF.

This chain connects TRBV10-3 to TRBJ2-2; possibly TRBD1 for D (6 bases). There are 16 residues in the CDR3. Trimming took 2 bases from V and 4 from J, leaving 14 bases between them. Germline V gives CDR1 ENHRY, CDR2 SYGVKD. CDR3 bases: TGTGCCATCAGTGAGACAACAGGGTTGAGCACCGGGGAGCTGTTTTTT. Amino acids: CAISETTGLSTGELFF.

This chain links TRBV29-1 with TRBJ1-1; 8 bases line up with TRBD1. The CDR3 runs 16 residues. The germline gives CDR1 SQVTM, CDR2 ANQGSEA. With V trimmed by 1 base and J by 3 bases, 10 bases remained unmatched. CDR3 DNA: TGCAGCGTTGAAGGGTCCCCTGACAGGGGCCACACTGAAGCTTTCTTT. Protein sequence: CSVEGSPDRGHTEAFF.

This clone has only a few counts. Other nucleotide sequences from this sample produce the same CDR3. The J gene is TRBJ1-1, the V gene TRBV9; D not resolved. Germline CDR1 is SGDLS and CDR2 is YYNGEE. This CDR3 has 13 residues. The V gene lost 0 bases and the J gene lost 4 bases, with 7 bases spanning the gap. The chain's CDR3 is CASSVGGFTEAFF. The CDR3 DNA is TGTGCCAGCAGCGTAGGAGGGTTCACTGAAGCTTTCTTT.

The chain couples TRBV5-4 to TRBJ1-4; 9 bases are shared with TRBD1. J gave up 7 bases and V 3 bases, and 10 bases lay outside the gene matches. The CDR3 extends over 16 amino acids. Germline CDR1 is SGHNT and CDR2 is YYREEE (reference sequence). The CDR3 region has the DNA TGTGCCAGCAGCTCAACAGGGGGCGGAAACCCTGAAAAACTGTTTTTT. Its translation: CASSSTGGGNPEKLFF.

V usage is TRBV5-6 and J usage is TRBJ1-2; 7 bases align to TRBD1. CDR1 is SGHDT, CDR2 YYEEEE, per germline. The CDR3 is 13 residues long. Trimming at V came to 4 bases and at J to 5 bases, leaving 5 bases not matched to a gene. CDR3 bases: TGTGCCAGCAGCCCGGGACAGAAGTATGGCTACACCTTC. This gives the protein CASSPGQKYGYTF.

This chain joins TRBV5-6 and TRBJ1-1; a possible D gene is TRBD1 (6 bases). CDR3 length: 15 amino acids. Trimming took 4 bases from V and 2 from J, leaving 15 bases between them. The germline V gene has CDR1 SGHDT and CDR2 YYEEEE. The CDR3 DNA follows: TGTGCCAGCAGCACAAACAGGGAATTCAACACTGAAGCTTTCTTT. Its protein product is CASSTNREFNTEAFF.

V is TRBV3-1 (or the pseudogene TRBV3-2) and J is TRBJ2-7; TRBD2 is a possible D gene (7 bases). This CDR3 contains 14 residues. Germline V lookup: CDR1 LGHDT, CDR2 YNNKEL (reference sequence). The V end was cut by 1 base, the J end by 4 bases, with 11 bases between. The CDR3 protein is CASSQAGGWYEQYF. CDR3 bases: TGTGCCAGCAGCCAAGCGGGGGGCTGGTACGAGCAGTACTTC.

There are a few counts of this clone. The CDR3 nucleotides read TGTGCCAGCAGCCTGGGCAGTCCCACCGGGGAGCTGTTTTTT. It specifies CASSLGSPTGELFF. The V call is TRBV28, the J call TRBJ2-2; D is unresolved. This CDR3 contains 14 residues. Trimming stripped 6 bases from V and 4 bases from J, with 12 bases between. The germline V gene encodes CDR1 MDHEN and CDR2 SYDVKM.

V usage is TRBV10-3 and J usage is TRBJ2-7, with 10 bases aligning to TRBD1. The CDR3 runs 13 residues. CDR1 is ENHRY, CDR2 SYGVKD, per germline. Trimming removed 8 bases from V and 3 bases from J; junction bases left unmatched: 4. CDR3 sequence: CAIGGQGGYEQYF. For the CDR3, the DNA is TGTGCCATCGGCGGACAGGGGGGCTACGAGCAGTACTTC.

The chain couples TRBV29-1 to TRBJ2-2, with 7 positions matching TRBD1. Unmatched junction bases numbered 6, after V lost 3 bases and J lost 2 bases. The CDR3 sequence is 15 residues long. From germline, CDR1 is SQVTM and CDR2 ANQGSEA. This CDR3 is CSVEMGDRNTGELFF. CDR3 nucleotides: TGCAGCGTTGAGATGGGGGACAGAAACACCGGGGAGCTGTTTTTT.

This clone was counted a single time. The V gene is TRBV6-5, the J gene TRBJ2-7; the D is unclear. With 5 bases removed from V and 4 bases from J, the gap between germline ends came to 3 bases. The germline CDR1 and CDR2 sequences are MNHEY and SVGAGI. This CDR3 contains 10 residues. This chain's CDR3 is CASSLYEQYF. For the CDR3, the DNA is TGTGCCAGCAGTCTTTACGAGCAGTACTTC.

V is TRBV7-2 and J is TRBJ2-3; 12 positions agree with TRBD2. Trimming took 4 bases from V and 2 from J; bases not matched to a gene: 10. Germline V gives CDR1 SGHTA, CDR2 FQGNSA. CDR3 length equals 18 residues. The CDR3, as DNA: TGTGCCAGCAGCTCCCCACTGCTAGCGGGGGGGGACACAGATACGCAGTATTTT. This translates into CASSSPLLAGGDTDTQYF.

This chain uses TRBV12-5 with TRBJ2-1; D uncertain. This CDR3 is built from 14 residues. Germline values: CDR1 LGHNT, CDR2 FRNRAP. V lost 5 bases, J lost 8 bases, and 16 bases lay in between. CDR3 sequence: CASGLTGGGDEQFF. CDR3 DNA sequence: TGTGCTAGTGGTCTGACGGGTGGTGGCGATGAGCAGTTCTTC.

The chain employs TRBV6-5 and TRBJ1-3, with a possible D match to TRBD1 (5 bases). CDR3 length: 14 residues. Germline CDR1 and CDR2: MNHEY and SVGAGI. V lost 7 bases, J lost 0 bases, and 10 bases lay in between. The CDR3 DNA is TGTGCCAGCACCCGGGGGGGCTCTGGAAACACCATATATTTT. This translates into CASTRGGSGNTIYF.

Notes on this clone: Other DNA sequences from this sample encode an identical CDR3 as well. The chain combines TRBV30 with TRBJ1-5; possible D gene TRBD1, 6 bases. CDR3 length: 14 residues. CDR1 and CDR2 from the germline V gene are GTSNPN and SVGIG (reference sequence). The V and J ends lost 0 bases and 1 base respectively, with 7 bases between them. The CDR3 sequence: CAWSVGGSNQPQHF. In nucleotides, the CDR3 is TGTGCCTGGAGTGTAGGGGGAAGCAATCAGCCCCAGCATTTT. The full variable domain, rest sourced from reference TRBV30 and TRBJ1-5, is SQTIHQWPATLVQPVGSPLSLECTVEGTSNPNLYWYRQAAGRGLQLLFYSVGIGQISSEVPQNLSASRPQDRQFILSSKKLLLSDSGFYLCAWSVGGSNQPQHFGDGTRLSIL.